These 15 T cell receptor beta chains came from one sample sequenced in a study of metastatic and nonmetastatic thyroid tumors. No patient received treatment before thyroid surgery. TCRdb reassembled clones from the PCR reads with MiXCR. The sample holds about 33,000 clones, about a sixth seen once. The sequenced sample was blood. All receptors derive from a male donor with papillary thyroid cancer or a benign thyroid nodule (not recorded which). Some clones in this sample may be carry-over from other donors' samples.

Many counts were recorded for this clone. V usage is TRBV5-6 and J usage is TRBJ1-3; the D gene is possibly TRBD1 (6 bases). Trimming removed 3 bases at V and 4 bases at J, with 11 bases between. Germline CDR1 reads SGHDT; CDR2 reads YYEEEE. The CDR3 sequence is 14 residues long. CDR3 protein: CASSSRTAGNTIYF. The CDR3 DNA reads TGTGCCAGCAGCTCCCGGACAGCAGGAAACACCATATATTTT.

The chain recombines TRBV20-1 with TRBJ2-5; 14 bases map to TRBD2. The germline V gene has CDR1 DFQATT and CDR2 SNEGSKA (reference sequence). This CDR3 region has 17 residues. J lost 2 bases, V lost 0 bases, and 5 bases had no gene match. The chain's CDR3 is CSARDRLAGGDQETQYF. Here the CDR3 DNA reads TGCAGTGCTAGAGATCGACTAGCGGGGGGGGATCAAGAGACCCAGTACTTC.

The rearrangement links TRBV6-4 to TRBJ2-1; the D call may be TRBD1 or TRBD2 (5 bases each). V was clipped by 3 bases and J by 6 bases, with 15 bases between them. The CDR3 spans 15 residues. From germline, CDR1 is MRHNA and CDR2 SNTAGT. The CDR3 nucleotides are TGTGCCAGCAGTGAGGATGGGGGTATCGTCAATGAGCAGTTCTTC. Translating gives CASSEDGGIVNEQFF.

The chain uses TRBV28 and TRBJ2-1; D may be TRBD1 (6 bases). Trimming took off 2 bases at V and 7 bases at J, with 9 bases between the two ends. Looked up from germline, CDR1 is MDHEN and CDR2 is SYDVKM. The CDR3 is made up of 13 amino acids. CDR3 sequence (DNA): TGTGCCAGCAGTTTACCCAGGGGAAATGAGCAGTTCTTC. Its translation: CASSLPRGNEQFF.

Turning to this clone: One end of the junction varies from germline; a read error may be responsible. This rearrangement joins TRBV11-1 to TRBJ2-1, with a possible D match to TRBD2 (6 bases). Germline V gene data show CDR1 as SGHAT and CDR2 as FQDESV (reference sequence). The CDR3 loop spans 17 amino acids. The CDR3 here is CASSLPLDGGSYNGQFF. The CDR3 bases are TGTGCCAGCAGCTTACCCCTTGATGGAGGGTCCTACAATGGGCAGTTCTTC. The full variable domain, with the rest looked up from reference TRBV11-1 and TRBJ2-1, is EAEVAQSPRYKITEKSQAVAFWCDPISGHATLYWYRQILGQGPELLVQFQDESVVDDSQLPKDRFSAERLKGVDSTLKIQPAELGDSAMYLCASSLPLDGGSYNGQFFGPGTRLTVL.

This clone was seen many times. The V call is TRBV2, the J call TRBJ2-7, with unresolved D. Trimming pared 7 bases from V and 6 bases from J, leaving 16 bases between. Germline values: CDR1 SNHLY, CDR2 FYNNEI. CDR3 length: 13 amino acids. The CDR3 protein is CASTRTRLGEQYF. The CDR3, as DNA: TGTGCCAGCACAAGGACCAGGTTAGGCGAGCAGTACTTC.

In regard to this clone: It may be a read error: a sequence one base away is much more abundant. The rearrangement joins TRBV5-5 to TRBJ2-7; the D call may be TRBD1 or TRBD2 (5 bases each). Germline V gene lookup returns CDR1 SGHKS and CDR2 YYEKEE (reference sequence). The CDR3 is made up of 12 amino acids. V lost 7 bases and J lost 6, with 14 bases in between. CDR3 amino acids: CASFAEGFEQYF. The CDR3, as DNA: TGTGCCAGCTTCGCCGAGGGGTTCGAGCAGTACTTC.

DNA for the CDR3: TGTGCCAGCAGTTTTGGTGGTAGCGGGAGGGTCTACAATGAGCAGTTCTTC. The encoded protein is CASSFGGSGRVYNEQFF. The chain carries TRBV12-3 or TRBV12-4 and TRBJ2-1, with 11 bases identical to TRBD2. The CDR3 runs to 17 residues. J lost 3 bases, V lost 3 bases, and 7 bases had no gene match.

This clone was detected a few times. The rearrangement links TRBV28 to TRBJ1-2; D may be TRBD1 (5 bases). Germline V gene lookup returns CDR1 MDHEN and CDR2 SYDVKM. The ends were cut back, 4 bases at V and 4 bases at J, with 16 bases in the middle. This CDR3 has 15 residues. CDR3 nucleotides: TGTGCCAGCAGTTCCTATTCCGGGACGCGCTATGGCTACACCTTC. It yields the protein CASSSYSGTRYGYTF.

This clone was seen at least ten times. The genes are TRBV4-1 and TRBJ2-7; perhaps D is TRBD1 or TRBD2 (5 bases each). The germline V and J ends were trimmed by 4 bases and 3 bases, with 16 bases remaining between them. The CDR3 length is 15 residues. CDR1 is MGHRA and CDR2 is YSYEKL in the germline V gene. CDR3 DNA: TGCGCCAGCAGCCTTCTCGTTGGGGGAAACTACGAGCAGTACTTC. It is translated as CASSLLVGGNYEQYF.

This clone occurred many times. This sequence may be a read error, since a much larger clone differs from it by one base. The chain combines TRBV5-4 with TRBJ2-5; D unresolved. The V gene's germline CDR1 is SGHNT and CDR2 YYREEE (reference sequence). V lost 4 bases and J 2 bases, leaving 3 bases between the germline ends. There are 11 residues in the CDR3. CDR3 DNA: TGTGCCAGCAGCCTTCAAGAGACCCAGTACTTC. The encoded protein is CASSLQETQYF.

As concerns this clone: One junction end disagrees with the germline gene, perhaps due to a read error. This chain joins TRBV6-5 and TRBJ1-3, with a possible D match to TRBD1 (5 bases). Per the germline V gene, CDR1 is MNHEY and CDR2 is SVGAGI. There are 16 residues in the CDR3. In DNA form, the CDR3 reads TGCGCCAGCAGTTACGGGGGGTCCAACTCTGGAAACACCATATATTTT. This codes for CASSYGGSNSGNTIYF.

Many counts were recorded for this clone. The chain joins TRBV7-2 to TRBJ2-7; TRBD1 aligns across 9 bases. From germline, CDR1 is SGHTA and CDR2 FQGNSA. The CDR3 has 13 residues. V shed 6 bases and J 3 bases; nucleotides not matched to a gene: 3. CDR3 DNA: TGTGCCAGCAGTCCGGGACAGGGCTACGAGCAGTACTTC. Translated: CASSPGQGYEQYF.

This clone was found a few times. A much larger clone is a single base away; this may be a read error. The V and J genes are TRBV6-2 or TRBV6-3 and TRBJ2-3; 10 bases map to TRBD2. The junction had 4 bases not matched to a gene; V was cut back by 6 bases and J by 1 base. From germline, CDR1 is MNHEY and CDR2 SVGEGT. The CDR3 sequence is 15 residues long. The CDR3 here is CASSDTSGGTDTQYF. In DNA, the CDR3 is TGTGCCAGCAGCGATACTAGCGGGGGCACAGATACGCAGTATTTT.

In this sample, this clone turned up many times. The V gene is TRBV7-2, the J gene TRBJ1-1, with D possibly TRBD1 on 5 matching bases. Germline CDR1 is SGHTA and CDR2 is FQGNSA. V was trimmed by 2 bases and J by 5 bases, leaving 9 bases between them. This CDR3 region has 13 residues. CDR3 in DNA: TGTGCCAGCAGCTTACGCAGGGAAACTGAAGCTTTCTTT. This translates into CASSLRRETEAFF.